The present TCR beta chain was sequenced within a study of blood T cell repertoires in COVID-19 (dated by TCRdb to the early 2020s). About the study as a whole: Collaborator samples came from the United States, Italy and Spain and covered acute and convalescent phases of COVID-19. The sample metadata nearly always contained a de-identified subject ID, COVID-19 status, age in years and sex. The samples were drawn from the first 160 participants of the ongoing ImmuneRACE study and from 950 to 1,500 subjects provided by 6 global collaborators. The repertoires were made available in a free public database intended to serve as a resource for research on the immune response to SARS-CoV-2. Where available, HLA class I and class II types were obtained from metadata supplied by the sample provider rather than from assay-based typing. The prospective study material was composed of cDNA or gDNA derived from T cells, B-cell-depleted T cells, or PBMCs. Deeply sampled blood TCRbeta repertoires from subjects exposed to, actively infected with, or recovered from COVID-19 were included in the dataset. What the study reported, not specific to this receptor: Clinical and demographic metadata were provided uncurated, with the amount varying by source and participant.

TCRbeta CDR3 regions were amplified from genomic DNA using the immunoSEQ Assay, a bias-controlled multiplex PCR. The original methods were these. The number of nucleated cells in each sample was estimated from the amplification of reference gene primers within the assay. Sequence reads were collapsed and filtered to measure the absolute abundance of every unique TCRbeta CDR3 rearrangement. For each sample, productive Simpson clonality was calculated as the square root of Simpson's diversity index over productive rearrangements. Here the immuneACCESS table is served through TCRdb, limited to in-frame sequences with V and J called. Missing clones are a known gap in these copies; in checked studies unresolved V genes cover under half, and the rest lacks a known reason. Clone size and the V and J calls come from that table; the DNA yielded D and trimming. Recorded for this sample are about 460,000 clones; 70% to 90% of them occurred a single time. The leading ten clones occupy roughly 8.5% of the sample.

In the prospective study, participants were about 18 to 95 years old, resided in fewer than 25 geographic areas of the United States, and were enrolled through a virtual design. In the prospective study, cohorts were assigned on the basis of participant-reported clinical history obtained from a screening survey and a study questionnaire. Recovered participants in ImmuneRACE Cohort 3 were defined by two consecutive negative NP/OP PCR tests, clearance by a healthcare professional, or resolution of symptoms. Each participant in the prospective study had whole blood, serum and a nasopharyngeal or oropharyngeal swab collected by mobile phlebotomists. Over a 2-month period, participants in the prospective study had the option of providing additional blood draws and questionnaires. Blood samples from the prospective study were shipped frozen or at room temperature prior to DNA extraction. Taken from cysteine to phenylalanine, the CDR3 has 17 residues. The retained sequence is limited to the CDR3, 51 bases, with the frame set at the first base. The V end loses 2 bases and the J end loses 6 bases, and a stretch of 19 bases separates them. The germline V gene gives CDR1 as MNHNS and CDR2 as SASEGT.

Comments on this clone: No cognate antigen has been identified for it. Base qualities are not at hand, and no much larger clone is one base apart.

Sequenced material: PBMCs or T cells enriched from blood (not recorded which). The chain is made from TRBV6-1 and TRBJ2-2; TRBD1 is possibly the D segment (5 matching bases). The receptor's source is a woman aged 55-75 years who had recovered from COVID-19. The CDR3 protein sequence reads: CASSEFWGRHPSGELFF. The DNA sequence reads TGTGCCAGCAGTGAATTTTGGGGCAGACATCCGTCCGGGGAGCTGTTTTTT.